The 26 T cell receptor beta chains below all came from one sample that was sequenced in a study of blood T cell repertoires in COVID-19. Using immunoSEQ multiplex PCR, the repertoire was profiled, and TCRdb retains in-frame clones only, with some absent. In the table there are roughly 220,000 clones, around nine tenths of which are singletons. Sequenced sample: PBMCs or T cells enriched from blood (not recorded which). The receptors were gathered from a woman aged 45-60 years with acute COVID-19.

This clone appeared a few times. This chain connects TRBV20-1 to TRBJ1-1; D unresolved. Germline V gives CDR1 DFQATT, CDR2 SNEGSKA (reference sequence). The CDR3 spans 13 residues. With 3 bases removed from V and 6 bases from J, the gap between germline ends came to 14 bases. CDR3 protein: CSASSSGGAEAFF. DNA for the CDR3: TGCAGTGCTAGTTCCTCCGGCGGGGCTGAAGCTTTCTTT.

This clone was seen just once. The rearrangement uses TRBV9 and TRBJ2-1; the match to TRBD2 covers 12 bases. The J segment lost 4 bases and the V segment lost 2 bases, leaving 1 base of the junction unmatched. The CDR3 sequence is 15 residues long. Germline V lookup: CDR1 SGDLS, CDR2 YYNGEE. CDR3 in amino acids: CASSVTSGRYNEQFF. In DNA, the CDR3 is TGTGCCAGCAGCGTTACTAGCGGGAGGTACAATGAGCAGTTCTTC.

V is TRBV2 and J is TRBJ2-7; 8 nucleotides align to TRBD1. V was pared by 9 bases and J by 1 base, with 17 bases of the junction left unmatched. CDR3 size: 17 residues. Germline assignment: CDR1 SNHLY and CDR2 FYNNEI. The CDR3 coding sequence is TGTGCCAGGAACCCGACAGGGGCCGGCGGCCCTTCCTACGAGCAGTACTTC. It codes for CARNPTGAGGPSYEQYF.

The chain recombines TRBV5-1 with TRBJ2-1, with 10 bases that match TRBD1. This CDR3 has 19 residues. Germline CDR1 is SGHRS and CDR2 is YFSETQ. After removal of 4 bases from V and 1 base from J, the junction contained 14 bases not matched to a gene. The CDR3 bases are TGCGCCAGCAGCCCCGGGGGGCCGGGACAGGGGTTGTCCTACAATGAGCAGTTCTTC. It translates to CASSPGGPGQGLSYNEQFF. Full variable domain (outside the CDR3, taken from reference TRBV5-1 and TRBJ2-1): KAGVTQTPRYLIKTRGQQVTLSCSPISGHRSVSWYQQTPGQGLQFLFEYFSETQRNKGNFPGRFSGRQFSNSRSEMNVSTLELGDSALYLCASSPGGPGQGLSYNEQFFGPGTRLTVL.

The chain links TRBV5-1 to TRBJ1-4; D remains ambiguous. The CDR3 contains 15 residues. Germline CDR1 reads SGHRS; CDR2 reads YFSETQ. V was clipped by 4 bases and J by 4 bases, with 14 bases between them. The CDR3 region is CASSLREGRNEKLFF. The CDR3 DNA is TGCGCCAGCAGCCTCCGGGAGGGTCGTAATGAAAAACTGTTTTTT. Based on the CDR3 plus reference TRBV5-1 and TRBJ1-4, the full variable domain is KAGVTQTPRYLIKTRGQQVTLSCSPISGHRSVSWYQQTPGQGLQFLFEYFSETQRNKGNFPGRFSGRQFSNSRSEMNVSTLELGDSALYLCASSLREGRNEKLFFGSGTQLSVL.

As regards this clone: Other DNA sequences in this specimen translate into the identical CDR3. The chain recombines TRBV28 with TRBJ1-2; a possible D gene is TRBD1 (5 bases). CDR1 is MDHEN and CDR2 is SYDVKM in the germline V gene. V gave up 3 bases and J gave up 5 bases, with 7 bases separating them. The CDR3 consists of 12 residues. This CDR3 is CASSLAGYGYTF. Here the CDR3 DNA reads TGTGCCAGCAGTTTGGCAGGGTATGGCTACACCTTC.

J is TRBJ2-5 and V is TRBV7-7; 10 bases are shared with TRBD2. J gave up 3 bases and V 2 bases, and 3 bases lay outside the gene matches. Germline V CDR1 and CDR2: SSHAT, FNYEAQ (reference sequence). The CDR3 spans 15 residues. CDR3: CASSLIAGGKETQYF. The CDR3 DNA follows: TGTGCCAGCAGCTTAATAGCGGGGGGAAAAGAGACCCAGTACTTC.

A few counts support this clone. This chain connects TRBV5-1 to TRBJ1-1; no firm D call. With 3 bases removed from V and 3 bases from J, the gap between germline ends came to 18 bases. Germline V gene sequence: CDR1 SGHRS, CDR2 YFSETQ. CDR3 length equals 16 residues. CDR3 bases: TGCGCCAGCAGCTCCTCATTGTCTGGAGTGGACACTGAAGCTTTCTTT. As protein: CASSSSLSGVDTEAFF.

This clone was counted only a few times. V gene TRBV27 combines with J gene TRBJ1-2; 8 bases are shared with TRBD1. The CDR3 extends over 14 amino acids. Germline V gives CDR1 MNHEY, CDR2 SMNVEV (reference sequence). After removal of 5 bases from V and 4 bases from J, the junction contained 6 bases not matched to a gene. The CDR3 reads CASSADRGAYGYTF. CDR3 nucleotide sequence: TGTGCCAGCAGTGCCGACAGGGGCGCCTATGGCTACACCTTC.

The CDR3 region is CATSDTAGVTQYF. The CDR3 nucleotides are TGTGCCACCAGTGACACAGCCGGGGTGACCCAGTACTTC. J is TRBJ2-5 and V is TRBV24-1; D might be TRBD2 (5 bases). Germline V lookup: CDR1 KGHDR, CDR2 SFDVKD. CDR3 length equals 13 residues. With 4 bases removed from V and 7 bases from J, the gap between germline ends came to 12 bases.

This chain uses TRBV18 with TRBJ1-5; TRBD1 is a possible D gene (5 bases). CDR3 length equals 15 residues. Germline values: CDR1 KGHSH, CDR2 LQKENI. V lost 5 bases and J lost 6, with 17 bases in between. The CDR3 region is CASSAGLGGAQPQHF. The DNA for the CDR3 is TGTGCCAGCTCAGCCGGGTTGGGGGGAGCTCAGCCCCAGCATTTT.

V gene TRBV2 combines with J gene TRBJ1-5; D is possibly TRBD1 (6 bases). V was clipped by 5 bases and J by 3 bases, with 11 bases between them. The germline V gene has CDR1 SNHLY and CDR2 FYNNEI. The CDR3 is 14 amino acids. The CDR3 DNA reads TGTGCCAGCAGTCAACAGGGCTTCAATCAGCCCCAGCATTTT. Translating it yields CASSQQGFNQPQHF.

The chain is built from TRBV30 and TRBJ1-6; D remains unclear. This CDR3 is 14 amino acids long. Trimming took 0 bases from V and 7 from J, leaving 10 bases between them. Germline CDR1 is GTSNPN and CDR2 is SVGIG (reference sequence). CDR3 sequence: CAWSVEGTNSPLHF. Written as DNA, the CDR3 is TGTGCCTGGAGTGTAGAGGGAACGAATTCACCCCTCCACTTT.

The chain employs TRBV28 and TRBJ2-5; maybe TRBD1 (6 bases). CDR1 and CDR2 from the germline V gene are MDHEN and SYDVKM. The CDR3 totals 13 residues. With 2 bases removed from V and 5 bases from J, the gap between germline ends came to 9 bases. CDR3 sequence reads: CASSLGRGETQYF. The CDR3, as DNA: TGTGCCAGCAGTTTAGGAAGGGGGGAGACCCAGTACTTC. Full variable domain (outside the CDR3, taken from reference TRBV28 and TRBJ2-5): DVKVTQSSRYLVKRTGEKVFLECVQDMDHENMFWYRQDPGLGLRLIYFSYDVKMKEKGDIPEGYSVSREKKERFSLILESASTNQTSMYLCASSLGRGETQYFGPGTRLLVL.

This clone appeared a few times. The chain links TRBV10-3 to TRBJ1-5; a possible D gene is TRBD1 (5 bases). Deletions cut 6 bases from V and 5 bases from J, with 8 bases between. Germline V gene data show CDR1 as ENHRY and CDR2 as SYGVKD. The CDR3 runs to 12 residues. CDR3 sequence reads: CAISREDQPQHF. The CDR3 DNA reads as TGTGCCATCAGCAGGGAAGATCAGCCCCAGCATTTT.

The chain is built from TRBV2 and TRBJ1-5; 11 positions match TRBD1. This CDR3 is 16 amino acids long. Germline values: CDR1 SNHLY, CDR2 FYNNEI. V was pared by 3 bases and J by 7 bases, with 8 bases of the junction left unmatched. CDR3 nucleotides: TGTGCCAGCAGTGAGCAGGGACAGGGGGATAACCAGCCCCAGCATTTT. It is translated as CASSEQGQGDNQPQHF.

This clone was seen a single time. The chain uses TRBV2 and TRBJ2-6; 9 nucleotides line up with TRBD2. The CDR3 runs 15 residues. V shed 7 bases and J 0 bases; nucleotides not matched to a gene: 1. Germline CDR1 reads SNHLY; CDR2 reads FYNNEI. CDR3 amino acids: CASTSGNSGANVLTF. For the CDR3, the DNA is TGTGCCAGCACTAGCGGGAACTCTGGGGCCAACGTCCTGACTTTC.

V usage is TRBV4-2 and J usage is TRBJ2-1; TRBD2 aligns across 10 bases. V trimming: 4 bases; J trimming: 0 bases; junction bases outside the gene matches: 6. The length of the CDR3 is 17 residues. Germline values: CDR1 LGHNA, CDR2 YNFKEQ. The DNA for the CDR3 is TGTGCCAGCAGCCCCCGTCCTAGCGGGAGCTCCTACAATGAGCAGTTCTTC. Protein sequence: CASSPRPSGSSYNEQFF.

The chain has TRBV7-9 and TRBJ2-5; 9 nucleotides align to TRBD2. This CDR3 has 17 residues. The V segment lost 3 bases and the J segment 2 bases; nucleotides outside the gene matches: 10. The germline V gene encodes CDR1 SEHNR and CDR2 FQNEAQ (reference sequence). CDR3 coding DNA: TGTGCCAGCAGCTTTTCTGCGGGAGGGCCTTGGCAAGAGACCCAGTACTTC. This gives the protein CASSFSAGGPWQETQYF. Supplemented by reference TRBV7-9 and TRBJ2-5, the full variable domain reads DTGVSQNPRHKITKRGQNVTFRCDPISEHNRLYWYRQTLGQGPEFLTYFQNEAQLEKSRLLSDRFSAERPKGSFSTLEIQRTEQGDSAMYLCASSFSAGGPWQETQYFGPGTRLLVL.

The chain couples TRBV27 to TRBJ2-3, with no clear D. The germline V gene encodes CDR1 MNHEY and CDR2 SMNVEV (reference sequence). This CDR3 has 14 amino acids. The V end lost 5 bases, the J end lost 10 bases, and 19 bases lay between the germline ends. The CDR3 loop reads CASSPQGQLEAQYF. The CDR3 DNA sequence: TGTGCCAGCAGTCCCCAAGGTCAGCTAGAGGCGCAGTATTTT.

The chain is built from TRBV2 and TRBJ2-3; 8 bases align to TRBD1. The CDR3 extends over 14 amino acids. Unmatched junction bases numbered 3, after V lost 2 bases and J lost 5 bases. CDR1 is SNHLY, CDR2 FYNNEI, per germline. This CDR3 reads CASSEQGAGDTQYF. The CDR3 DNA is TGTGCCAGCAGTGAACAGGGGGCGGGAGATACGCAGTATTTT.

The chain has TRBV28 and TRBJ1-5; D uncertain. Between the trimmed V and J ends, which lost 1 base and 5 bases, there was a span of 12 bases. Germline CDR1 reads MDHEN; CDR2 reads SYDVKM. This CDR3 has 15 amino acids. CDR3: CASSLSGLFDQPQHF. For the CDR3, the DNA is TGTGCCAGCAGTTTATCGGGTCTCTTCGATCAGCCCCAGCATTTT.

This rearrangement joins TRBV27 to TRBJ2-7, with D possibly being TRBD1 (6 bases). This CDR3 is 13 amino acids long. Trimming took off 6 bases at V and 4 bases at J, with 13 bases between the two ends. The germline V gene has CDR1 MNHEY and CDR2 SMNVEV (reference sequence). The CDR3 bases are TGTGCCAGCAGCCATCAGGGGTCTTACGAGCAGTACTTC. Translating it yields CASSHQGSYEQYF.

The rearrangement links TRBV5-4 to TRBJ2-5; maybe TRBD1 (5 bases). The CDR3 covers 15 residues. The V end was cut by 3 bases, the J end by 3 bases, with 15 bases between. Germline V lookup: CDR1 SGHNT, CDR2 YYREEE (reference sequence). CDR3 nucleotides: TGTGCCAGCAGCTCGTACAGGAGTGGGGAAGAGACCCAGTACTTC. Translating it yields CASSSYRSGEETQYF.

This clone is a singleton in its sample. The chain carries TRBV3-1 (or the pseudogene TRBV3-2) and TRBJ2-5, with no clear D. The germline V gene has CDR1 LGHDT and CDR2 YNNKEL (reference sequence). The CDR3 consists of 12 residues. Deletions cut 4 bases from V and 2 bases from J, with 5 bases between. The CDR3 region is CASSRQQETQYF. The DNA of the CDR3 is TGTGCCAGCAGCCGGCAACAAGAGACCCAGTACTTC.

V and J are TRBV19 and TRBJ2-1; 9 bases are shared with TRBD2. J was trimmed by 4 bases and V by 6 bases; bases with no gene match: 4. CDR1 LNHDA and CDR2 SQIVND come from the germline V gene (reference sequence). The length of the CDR3 is 14 residues. As DNA, the CDR3 is TGTGCCAGTAGCCAGACTAGCGGTTACAATGAGCAGTTCTTC. It yields the protein CASSQTSGYNEQFF.